The source of this TCR beta chain is a study of T cell responses to AZD1222 COVID-19 vaccine. Study results and caveats: Unmutated variant regions are reportedly targeted by nearly half of spike-specific TCRs.

The assay was immunoSEQ multiplex PCR, and TCRdb's table has in-frame clones only and misses some. The sample carries 95,000 to 110,000 clones, around nine tenths recorded once. Notes on this clone: Its antigen is not known.

The receptor's source is an adult who received the AZD1222 COVID-19 vaccine. Sequencing used peripheral blood, obtained 28 days after the second AZD1222 dose.

This chain's CDR3 is CASSLLYGGYTF. The CDR3 nucleotides are TGTGCCAGCAGCCTCCTCTATGGAGGCTACACCTTC. The chain links TRBV2 to TRBJ1-2; no clear D. Trimming removed 6 bases from V and 8 bases from J, with 13 bases in between. CDR1 SNHLY and CDR2 FYNNEI come from the germline V gene. There are 12 residues in the CDR3. The full variable domain, in which reference TRBV2 and TRBJ1-2 provide the parts outside the CDR3, is EPEVTQTPSHQVTQMGQEVILRCVPISNHLYFYWYRQILGQKVEFLVSFYNNEISEKSEIFDDQFSVERPDGSNFTLKIRSTKLEDSAMYFCASSLLYGGYTFGSGTRLTVV.